This TCR beta chain derives from a study of T-cell memory formation after mild COVID-19 (dated by TCRdb to about 2021). In terms of the full investigation: Most TCR sequence clusters were specific to one of the two donors. In two donors, T-cell clones that expanded and contracted after mild COVID-19 were followed by sequencing TCRalpha and TCRbeta repertoires longitudinally. The cohort was made up of two young adult volunteers, one female and one male, who were previously healthy.

Ficoll-Paque density gradient centrifugation was used to isolate PBMCs. Overall results and qualifications from the work: From day 15 to 85, contracting clones showed balanced CD4/CD8 phenotypes, whereas a second wave of clones that expanded from day 15 to 37 leaned towards CD4+. The study included only a couple of mild cases, and larger cohorts that include severe cases with pre-infection samples were judged to be necessary. Contracting CD4+ clones were located mainly in the CM and EM memory subsets, whereas CD8+ clones were found to be enriched in EMRA. Some responding clones were detected in pre-infection memory, suggesting pre-existing cross-reactive memory T cells joined the SARS-CoV-2 response. SARS-CoV-2 specificity was not confirmed for the second-wave clones peaking on day 37.

Details on this clonotype: The antigen it recognizes is unknown. The record has no base qualities; no much larger clone is one base away.

At the junction V is shortened by 3 bases and J by 1 base, with 9 bases in between. The germline V gene gives CDR1 as SGHTA and CDR2 as FQGTGA. The CDR3 sequence holds 15 residues, the cysteine and phenylalanine included. Just the 45-base CDR3 DNA is kept, in frame starting at base 1. Reads for this sample came from an Illumina NovaSeq 6000. Using 5'RACE with constant-segment primers, TCRalpha and TCRbeta cDNA libraries were constructed, with sample barcodes and unique molecular identifiers added in the process. Trizol reagent was used to extract RNA from every sample. Amplification of the libraries took two PCR steps, and the second step added a second sample barcode plus Illumina TruSeq adapters. Sequencing of the libraries was done on an Illumina NovaSeq, producing 2 x 150 bp paired-end reads. The original pipeline was this. Reads were demultiplexed and collapsed into UMI-guided consensus sequences with migec v1.2.7. Using mixcr v2.1.11, UMI consensuses were aligned to TRA and TRB V and J templates and then assembled into clonotypes. A clonotype was counted as expanded or contracted only when both edgeR and NoisET called the clonotype significant, with the noise models trained on biological replicates. edgeR calls used a false discovery rate-adjusted p below 0.01 and a log2 fold-change threshold of 1. PCA with hierarchical clustering of max-normalized trajectories of the 1000 most abundant clonotypes was used as exploratory dynamics analysis. The CD4 or CD8 phenotype of responding clones was assigned using the separately sequenced CD4+ and CD8+ repertoires. TCRdb ran its own pipeline on the public reads, namely fastp trimming at Q25 and MiXCR clone calling, and kept in-frame beta chains. Merged by CDR3 protein, the rows form single entries marked with the most common genes and DNA. The V and J calls shown here were made by TCRdb, not taken from the authors' results. The sample contains about 81,000 distinct CDR3 sequences, roughly 23% of them found a single time. The ten most abundant clones make up roughly 41% of the sample.

The receptor's source is a man aged 18 to 29 who had mild COVID-19 (a few samples of this study predate the infection). The sample titles of this study are shuffled in the database, so cell type and time point are left out; the donor was told from shared clones. The sample was PBMCs or a T cell subset sorted from them (not recorded which). This receptor chain uses TRBV7-3 and TRBJ2-2; TRBD1 is a weak D gene call, 5 bases matching. The CDR3 region: CASSFDRGNTGELFF. The DNA sequence is TGTGCCAGCAGCTTCGATAGGGGGAACACCGGGGAGCTGTTTTTT.